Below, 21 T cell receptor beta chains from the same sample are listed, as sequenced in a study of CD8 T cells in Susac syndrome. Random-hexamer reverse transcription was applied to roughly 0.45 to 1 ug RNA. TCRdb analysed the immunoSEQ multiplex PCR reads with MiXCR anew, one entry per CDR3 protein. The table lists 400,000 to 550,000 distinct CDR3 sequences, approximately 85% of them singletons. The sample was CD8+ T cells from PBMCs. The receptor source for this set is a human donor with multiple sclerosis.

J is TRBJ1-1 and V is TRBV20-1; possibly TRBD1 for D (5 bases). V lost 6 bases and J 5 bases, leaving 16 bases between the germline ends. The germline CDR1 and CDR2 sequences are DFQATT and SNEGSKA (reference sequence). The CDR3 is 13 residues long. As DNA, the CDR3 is TGCAGTGCCCCCCGGCCAGGGAGGACTGAAGCTTTCTTT. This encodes CSAPRPGRTEAFF.

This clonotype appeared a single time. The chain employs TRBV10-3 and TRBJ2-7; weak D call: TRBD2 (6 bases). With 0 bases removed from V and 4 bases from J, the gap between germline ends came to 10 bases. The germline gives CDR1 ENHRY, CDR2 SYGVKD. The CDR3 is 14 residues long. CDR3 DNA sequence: TGTGCCATCAGTGAGTCGATGGCGGGGTACGAGCAGTACTTC. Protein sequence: CAISESMAGYEQYF.

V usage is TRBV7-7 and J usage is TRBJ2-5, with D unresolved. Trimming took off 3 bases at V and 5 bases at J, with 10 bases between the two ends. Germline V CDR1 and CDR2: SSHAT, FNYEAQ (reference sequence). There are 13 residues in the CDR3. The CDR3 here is CASSLGQSETQYF. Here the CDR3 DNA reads TGTGCCAGCAGCTTGGGTCAGTCGGAGACCCAGTACTTC. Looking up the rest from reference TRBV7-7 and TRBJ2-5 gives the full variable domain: GAGVSQSPRYKVTKRGQDVTLRCDPISSHATLYWYQQALGQGPEFLTYFNYEAQPDKSGLPSDRFSAERPEGSISTLTIQRTEQRDSAMYRCASSLGQSETQYFGPGTRLLVL.

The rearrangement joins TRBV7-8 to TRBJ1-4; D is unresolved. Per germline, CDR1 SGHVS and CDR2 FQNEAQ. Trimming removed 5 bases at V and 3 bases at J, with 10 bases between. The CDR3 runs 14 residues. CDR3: CASSGGIANEKLFF. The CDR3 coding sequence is TGTGCCAGCAGCGGCGGGATCGCTAATGAAAAACTGTTTTTT.

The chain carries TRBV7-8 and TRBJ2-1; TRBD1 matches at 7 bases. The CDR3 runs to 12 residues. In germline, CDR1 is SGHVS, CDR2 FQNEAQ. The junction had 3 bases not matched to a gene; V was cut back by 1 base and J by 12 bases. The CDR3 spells CASSLEGGWQFF. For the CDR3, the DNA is TGTGCCAGCAGCTTAGAAGGGGGCTGGCAGTTCTTC.

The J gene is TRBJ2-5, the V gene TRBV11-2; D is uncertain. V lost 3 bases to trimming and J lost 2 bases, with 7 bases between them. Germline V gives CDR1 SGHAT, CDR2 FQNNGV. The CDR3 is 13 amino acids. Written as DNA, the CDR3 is TGTGCCAGCAGCTTGACTTTACAAGAGACCCAGTACTTC. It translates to CASSLTLQETQYF.

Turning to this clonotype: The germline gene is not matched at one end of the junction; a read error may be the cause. CDR3 DNA: TGCAGTGCCAGAGGTCCAGAAAACACCATATATTTT. Amino acids: CSARGPENTIYF. The chain carries TRBV20-1 and TRBJ1-3; D is uncertain. CDR3 length equals 12 residues. The germline CDR1 and CDR2 sequences are DFQATT and SNEGSKA (reference sequence).

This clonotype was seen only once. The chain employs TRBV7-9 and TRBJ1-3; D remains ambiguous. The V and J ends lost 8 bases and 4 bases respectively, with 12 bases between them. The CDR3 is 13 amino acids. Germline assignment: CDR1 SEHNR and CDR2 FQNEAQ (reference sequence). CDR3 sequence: CASGLFSGNTIYF. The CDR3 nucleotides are TGTGCCAGCGGACTTTTTTCCGGAAACACCATATATTTT.

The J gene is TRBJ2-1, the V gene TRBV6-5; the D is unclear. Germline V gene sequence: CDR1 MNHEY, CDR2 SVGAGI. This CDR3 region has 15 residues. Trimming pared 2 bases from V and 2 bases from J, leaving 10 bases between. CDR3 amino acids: CASSYGRITYNEQFF. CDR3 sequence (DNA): TGTGCCAGCAGTTACGGTCGAATTACCTACAATGAGCAGTTCTTC.

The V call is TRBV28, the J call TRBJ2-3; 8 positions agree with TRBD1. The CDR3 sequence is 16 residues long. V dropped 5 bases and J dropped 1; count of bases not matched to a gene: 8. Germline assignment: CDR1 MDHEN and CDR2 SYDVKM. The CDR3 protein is CASSRPGGSGTDTQYF. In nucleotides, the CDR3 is TGTGCCAGCAGTCGGCCAGGGGGCTCGGGCACAGATACGCAGTATTTT.

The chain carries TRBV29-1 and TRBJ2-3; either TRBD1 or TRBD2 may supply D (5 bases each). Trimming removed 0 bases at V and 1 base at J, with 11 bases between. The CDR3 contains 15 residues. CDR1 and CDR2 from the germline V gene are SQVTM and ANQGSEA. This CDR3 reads CSVEDLRDRTDTQYF. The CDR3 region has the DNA TGCAGCGTTGAAGATCTTCGGGACCGCACAGATACGCAGTATTTT.

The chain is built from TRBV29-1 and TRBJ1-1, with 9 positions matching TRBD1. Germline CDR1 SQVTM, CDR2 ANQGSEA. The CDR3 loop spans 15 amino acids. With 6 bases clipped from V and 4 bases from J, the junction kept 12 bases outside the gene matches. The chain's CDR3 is CSVNLGQGKGTEAFF. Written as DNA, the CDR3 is TGCAGCGTGAATTTGGGACAGGGTAAGGGCACTGAAGCTTTCTTT.

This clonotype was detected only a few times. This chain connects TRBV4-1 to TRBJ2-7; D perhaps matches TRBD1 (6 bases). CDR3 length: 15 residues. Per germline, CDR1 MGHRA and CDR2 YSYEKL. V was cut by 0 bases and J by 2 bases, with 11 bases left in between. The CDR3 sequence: CASSQDSQGTYEQYF. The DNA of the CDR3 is TGCGCCAGCAGCCAAGATTCGCAGGGGACCTACGAGCAGTACTTC.

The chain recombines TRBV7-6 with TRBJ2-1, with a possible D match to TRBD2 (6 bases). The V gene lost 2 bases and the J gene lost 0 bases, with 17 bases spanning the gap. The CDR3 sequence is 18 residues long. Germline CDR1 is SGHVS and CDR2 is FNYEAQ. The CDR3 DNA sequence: TGTGCCAGCAGCTTACTCCCCGCCGGGGGATCCTCCTACAATGAGCAGTTCTTC. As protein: CASSLLPAGGSSYNEQFF.

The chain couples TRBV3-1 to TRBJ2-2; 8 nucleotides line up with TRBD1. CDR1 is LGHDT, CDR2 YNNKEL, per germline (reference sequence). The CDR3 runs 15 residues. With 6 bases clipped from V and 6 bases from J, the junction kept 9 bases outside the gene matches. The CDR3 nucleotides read TGTGCCAGCAGTTCGGACAGGGAGATGTCCGGGGAGCTGTTTTTT. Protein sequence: CASSSDREMSGELFF.

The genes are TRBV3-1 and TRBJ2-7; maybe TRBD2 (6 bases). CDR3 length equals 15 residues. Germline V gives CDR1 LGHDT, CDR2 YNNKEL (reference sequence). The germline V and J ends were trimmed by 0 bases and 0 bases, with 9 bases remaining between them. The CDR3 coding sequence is TGTGCCAGCAGCCAAGACGGGGGTGTCTCCTACGAGCAGTACTTC. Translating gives CASSQDGGVSYEQYF.

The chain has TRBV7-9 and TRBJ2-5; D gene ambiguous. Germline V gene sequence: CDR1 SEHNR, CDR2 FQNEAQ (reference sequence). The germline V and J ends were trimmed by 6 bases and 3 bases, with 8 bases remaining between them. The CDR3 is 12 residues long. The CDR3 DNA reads TGTGCCAGCAGAGATGCAAAAGAGACCCAGTACTTC. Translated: CASRDAKETQYF.

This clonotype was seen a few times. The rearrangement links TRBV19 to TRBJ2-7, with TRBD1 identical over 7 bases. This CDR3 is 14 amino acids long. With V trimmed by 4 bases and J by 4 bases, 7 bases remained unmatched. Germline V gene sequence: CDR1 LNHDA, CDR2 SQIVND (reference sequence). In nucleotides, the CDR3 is TGTGCCAGTAGTACCCATCAGGGGGAGTACGAGCAGTACTTC. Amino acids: CASSTHQGEYEQYF. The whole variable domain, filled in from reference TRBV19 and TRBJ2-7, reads DGGITQSPKYLFRKEGQNVTLSCEQNLNHDAMYWYRQDPGQGLRLIYYSQIVNDFQKGDIAEGYSVSREKKESFPLTVTSAQKNPTAFYLCASSTHQGEYEQYFGPGTRLTVT.

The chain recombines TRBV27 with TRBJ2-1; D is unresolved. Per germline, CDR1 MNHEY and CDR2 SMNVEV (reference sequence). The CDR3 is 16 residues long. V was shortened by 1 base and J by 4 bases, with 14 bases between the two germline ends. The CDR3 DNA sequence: TGTGCCAGCAGTTTATATGCGGAAAATCTGTACAATGAGCAGTTCTTC. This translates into CASSLYAENLYNEQFF.

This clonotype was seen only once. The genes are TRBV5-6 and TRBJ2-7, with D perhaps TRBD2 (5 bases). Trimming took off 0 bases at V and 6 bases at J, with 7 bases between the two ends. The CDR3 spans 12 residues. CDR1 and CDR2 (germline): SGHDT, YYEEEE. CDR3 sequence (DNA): TGTGCCAGCAGCTTGGCAGGACTCGAGCAGTACTTC. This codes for CASSLAGLEQYF.

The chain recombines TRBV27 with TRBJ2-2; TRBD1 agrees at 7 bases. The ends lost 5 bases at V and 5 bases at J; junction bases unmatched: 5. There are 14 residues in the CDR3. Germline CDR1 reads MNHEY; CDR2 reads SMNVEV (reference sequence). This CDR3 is CASSRTGFTGELFF. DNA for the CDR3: TGTGCCAGCAGTAGGACAGGATTTACCGGGGAGCTGTTTTTT.